The clone carrying this T cell receptor (beta chain) was found once. Its antigen is unidentified. This CDR3 is also generated by other DNA sequences in the sample. The germline gives CDR1 SGHTA, CDR2 FQGNSA. CDR3 length equals 12 residues. V was shortened by 3 bases and J by 1 base, with 1 base between the two germline ends. This sample stems from a study of shared clonotypes between healthy human individuals. Study results and limitations: Some naive CD4 clonotypes, approximately 4.5%, turned up in common across several donors.

Assay: immunoSEQ multiplex PCR; the TCRdb copy retains only in-frame clones and omits some. The sample includes over 850,000 clones, about four fifths seen only once; the top ten take under 0.8%. The TCR was taken from a man aged 18 to 29 in good health. Some clones in this sample may be carry-over from other donors' samples. Source material: memory CD4+ T cells from PBMCs. Stated subset: CD45RA-negative fraction. V gene TRBV7-2 combines with J gene TRBJ1-5; the D is unclear. CDR3 protein: CASSFSNQPQHF. The CDR3 bases are TGTGCCAGCAGCTTCAGCAATCAGCCCCAGCATTTT.